The entry below gives a single TCR beta chain sequence along with its context. In the study's own analysis: Estimation of nucleated cell counts relied on the amplification of reference gene primers. Data came from immunoSEQ multiplex PCR; TCRdb stores just in-frame clones and leaves some out. V, J and clone size were drawn from that table, and D and trimming were deduced from the DNA. The sample lists some 530,000 clones; roughly 88% were seen once. This sample was taken from a study of blood T cell repertoires in COVID-19. Overall study: The study drew acute and convalescent COVID-19 samples from the United States, Italy and Spain. PBMCs, B-cell-depleted T cells, or T cells provided the cDNA or gDNA that made up the material.

Looked up from germline, CDR1 is LNHDA and CDR2 is SQIVND (reference sequence). Trimming took off 6 bases at V and 3 bases at J, with 8 bases between the two ends. This CDR3 is 12 amino acids long. The sequenced sample consisted of peripheral blood. This TCR came from a human donor in a cohort sampled during active COVID-19. The chain joins TRBV19 to TRBJ1-1; D not certain. The CDR3 DNA follows: TGTGCCAGTAGATCCCCGTACACTGAAGCTTTCTTT. It is translated as CASRSPYTEAFF.